The 29 T cell receptor beta chains reported below all come from one sample, sequenced in a study of CD8+ T cells in alopecia areata. As the sequencing template, cDNA was produced by extracting RNA and reverse transcribing it. Generated by immunoSEQ multiplex PCR, the TCRdb table keeps only in-frame clones and is missing some. The data hold some 56,000 clones, with roughly 96% observed a single time. This material consisted of CD8+ T cells sorted from blood, taken at week 0. These receptors were collected from a human donor with alopecia areata.

The rearrangement links TRBV5-5 to TRBJ2-5; D possibly corresponds to TRBD2 (6 bases). CDR1 and CDR2 (germline): SGHKS, YYEKEE (reference sequence). The germline V and J ends were trimmed by 4 bases and 7 bases, with 23 bases remaining between them. The CDR3 is 16 residues long. CDR3 in DNA: TGTGCCAGCAGCGCCGATTCGGGGGTTCCCCTTGTGACCCAGTACTTC. Encoded protein: CASSADSGVPLVTQYF. Full variable domain (missing parts from reference TRBV5-5 and TRBJ2-5): DAGVTQSPTHLIKTRGQQVTLRCSPISGHKSVSWYQQVLGQGPQFIFQYYEKEERGRGNFPDRFSARQFPNYSSELNVNALLLGDSALYLCASSADSGVPLVTQYFGPGTRLLVL.

The rearrangement uses TRBV4-2 and TRBJ2-3; 9 positions agree with TRBD2. The J segment lost 2 bases and the V segment lost 0 bases, leaving 9 bases of the junction unmatched. The CDR3 runs 18 residues. Per the germline V gene, CDR1 is LGHNA and CDR2 is YNFKEQ. CDR3 DNA: TGTGCCAGCAGCCAAGACTATTTTCTAGCGGGGATCACAGATACGCAGTATTTT. It translates to CASSQDYFLAGITDTQYF.

The rearrangement links TRBV4-1 to TRBJ2-1; D may be TRBD1 (8 bases). This CDR3 is built from 15 residues. Trimming left V 1 base short and J 11 bases short, with 18 bases between. Germline assignment: CDR1 MGHRA and CDR2 YSYEKL. The CDR3 spells CASSQVPQGGEKQFF. CDR3 nucleotide sequence: TGCGCCAGCAGCCAAGTACCACAGGGGGGGGAAAAGCAGTTCTTC.

This clone has just one count. J is TRBJ2-5 and V is TRBV14; the D gene is possibly TRBD2 (5 bases). The germline CDR1 and CDR2 sequences are SGHDN and FVKESK. Trimming left V 0 bases short and J 0 bases short, with 14 bases between. The CDR3 runs to 17 residues. The CDR3 nucleotides read TGTGCCAGCAGCCAAGATCGTCCAGGACTCTACCAAGAGACCCAGTACTTC. Residues: CASSQDRPGLYQETQYF.

The chain uses TRBV6-1 and TRBJ2-5; possibly TRBD2 for D (5 bases). The CDR3 has 14 amino acids. V was clipped by 7 bases and J by 5 bases, with 17 bases between them. Germline V gene sequence: CDR1 MNHNS, CDR2 SASEGT. CDR3 residues: CASKMTHSGETQYF. DNA for the CDR3: TGTGCCAGCAAGATGACACATTCGGGGGAGACCCAGTACTTC.

The chain couples TRBV2 to TRBJ2-7; perhaps D is TRBD1 or TRBD2 (5 bases each). The CDR3 is 14 amino acids. V lost 7 bases and J 11 bases, leaving 24 bases between the germline ends. The V gene's germline CDR1 is SNHLY and CDR2 FYNNEI. CDR3 amino acids: CASIYESTGRGEYF. The CDR3 nucleotides are TGTGCCAGCATTTACGAAAGCACGGGCCGAGGGGAGTACTTC. The full variable domain, completed using reference TRBV2 and TRBJ2-7, is EPEVTQTPSHQVTQMGQEVILRCVPISNHLYFYWYRQILGQKVEFLVSFYNNEISEKSEIFDDQFSVERPDGSNFTLKIRSTKLEDSAMYFCASIYESTGRGEYFGPGTRLTVT.

The chain is built from TRBV2 and TRBJ2-7; D is ambiguous. Germline CDR1 SNHLY, CDR2 FYNNEI. Trimming pared 4 bases from V and 2 bases from J, leaving 12 bases between. This CDR3 region has 14 residues. The CDR3 loop is CASSGDLSAYEQYF. Here the CDR3 DNA reads TGTGCCAGCAGTGGGGATTTAAGCGCCTACGAGCAGTACTTC.

This chain joins TRBV19 and TRBJ2-3; D is unclear. From germline, CDR1 is LNHDA and CDR2 SQIVND (reference sequence). V lost 5 bases and J lost 0, with 15 bases in between. The CDR3 has 16 amino acids. The CDR3 DNA follows: TGTGCCAGTAGTGATCCCAGAACGACTAGCACAGATACGCAGTATTTT. Residues: CASSDPRTTSTDTQYF.

CDR3 amino acids: CASSLATSGAYNEQFF. CDR3 sequence (DNA): TGTGCCAGCAGCTTAGCAACTAGCGGGGCCTACAATGAGCAGTTCTTC. The chain is built from TRBV13 and TRBJ2-1, with 10 bases matching TRBD2. The CDR3 has 16 amino acids. Germline assignment: CDR1 PRHDT and CDR2 FYEKMQ (reference sequence). V gave up 1 base and J gave up 2 bases; unmatched junction bases: 2.

The rearrangement joins TRBV7-2 to TRBJ2-1; TRBD2 matches at 8 bases. Trimming at V came to 0 bases and at J to 7 bases, leaving 11 bases not matched to a gene. The CDR3 extends over 17 amino acids. Germline loops: CDR1 SGHTA, CDR2 FQGNSA. The CDR3 region has the DNA TGTGCCAGCAGCTTAGCGCCCAGCGGGGCGGGGGGTAATGAGCAGTTCTTC. This codes for CASSLAPSGAGGNEQFF.

The chain employs TRBV11-1 and TRBJ2-5; 8 nucleotides align to TRBD1. CDR1 and CDR2 (germline): SGHAT, FQDESV (reference sequence). Trimming took 5 bases from V and 2 from J; bases not matched to a gene: 7. The CDR3 totals 15 residues. The CDR3 sequence: CASSASYRGQETQYF. DNA of the CDR3: TGTGCCAGCAGCGCATCCTACAGGGGGCAAGAGACCCAGTACTTC.

V is TRBV4-2 and J is TRBJ2-3; 9 bases line up with TRBD2. V shed 0 bases, J shed 3 bases, and the junction held 4 bases outside the gene matches. Germline V gene lookup returns CDR1 LGHNA and CDR2 YNFKEQ. The CDR3 has 16 amino acids. CDR3 amino acids: CASSQEASGATDTQYF. The CDR3 DNA reads as TGTGCCAGCAGCCAAGAGGCTAGCGGGGCGACAGATACGCAGTATTTT.

The chain is built from TRBV7-9 and TRBJ1-1; 8 bases line up with TRBD1. The ends lost 0 bases at V and 3 bases at J; junction bases unmatched: 0. The CDR3 sequence is 14 residues long. Germline values: CDR1 SEHNR, CDR2 FQNEAQ (reference sequence). CDR3 DNA: TGTGCCAGCAGCTTAGCACAGGGGGACACTGAAGCTTTCTTT. The encoded protein is CASSLAQGDTEAFF.

This sequence joins TRBV7-9 and TRBJ2-1, with D tentatively TRBD1 (6 bases). Germline CDR1 reads SEHNR; CDR2 reads FQNEAQ (reference sequence). Trimming removed 5 bases from V and 6 bases from J, with 20 bases in between. The CDR3 has 16 residues. CDR3 amino acids: CASSPPGRRGSNEQFF. The DNA for the CDR3 is TGTGCCAGCAGCCCCCCGGGTAGAAGGGGGTCCAATGAGCAGTTCTTC.

The chain recombines TRBV13 with TRBJ2-1; no firm D call. The CDR3 is 13 amino acids. Germline assignment: CDR1 PRHDT and CDR2 FYEKMQ (reference sequence). V dropped 3 bases and J dropped 3 bases, with 6 bases sitting between them. The DNA for the CDR3 is TGTGCCAGCAGCTTTTCACGCTACAATGAGCAGTTCTTC. Translation gives CASSFSRYNEQFF.

V and J are TRBV7-9 and TRBJ2-5, with D unresolved. Germline V lookup: CDR1 SEHNR, CDR2 FQNEAQ (reference sequence). The CDR3 is 12 amino acids. V was shortened by 5 bases and J by 4 bases, with 8 bases between the two germline ends. CDR3 bases: TGTGCCAGCAGCCAATTCGGAGAGACCCAGTACTTC. It is translated as CASSQFGETQYF.

The gene calls are TRBV5-1 and TRBJ1-2; 9 bases map to TRBD1. With 4 bases clipped from V and 6 bases from J, the junction kept 4 bases outside the gene matches. Germline V gene data show CDR1 as SGHRS and CDR2 as YFSETQ. The CDR3 length is 13 residues. CDR3 DNA: TGCGCCAGCAGCCCACGGGACAGGGATGGCTACACCTTC. Translation: CASSPRDRDGYTF. Based on the CDR3 plus reference TRBV5-1 and TRBJ1-2, the full variable domain is KAGVTQTPRYLIKTRGQQVTLSCSPISGHRSVSWYQQTPGQGLQFLFEYFSETQRNKGNFPGRFSGRQFSNSRSEMNVSTLELGDSALYLCASSPRDRDGYTFGSGTRLTVV.

This rearrangement joins TRBV5-5 to TRBJ2-3; D ambiguous. V lost 3 bases and J 2 bases, leaving 4 bases between the germline ends. Per the germline V gene, CDR1 is SGHKS and CDR2 is YYEKEE (reference sequence). The CDR3 extends over 12 amino acids. The CDR3 is CASSYPTDTQYF. The CDR3 DNA is TGTGCCAGCAGCTATCCCACAGATACGCAGTATTTT.

This chain links TRBV29-1 with TRBJ2-5; D tentatively fits TRBD1 or TRBD2 (5 bases each). The CDR3 extends over 14 amino acids. V was trimmed by 7 bases and J by 5 bases, leaving 20 bases between them. Germline values: CDR1 SQVTM, CDR2 ANQGSEA. The CDR3 here is CSAEAPGRDETQYF. For the CDR3, the DNA is TGCAGCGCCGAAGCCCCGGGCCGGGACGAGACCCAGTACTTC. Full variable domain (outside the CDR3, taken from reference TRBV29-1 and TRBJ2-5): SAVISQKPSRDICQRGTSLTIQCQVDSQVTMMFWYRQQPGQSLTLIATANQGSEATYESGFVIDKFPISRPNLTFSTLTVSNMSPEDSSIYLCSAEAPGRDETQYFGPGTRLLVL.

The chain carries TRBV5-1 and TRBJ1-1, with unresolved D. The CDR3 has 17 amino acids. V lost 0 bases and J 0 bases, leaving 15 bases between the germline ends. Germline CDR1 and CDR2: SGHRS and YFSETQ. Here the CDR3 DNA reads TGCGCCAGCAGCTTGGTGACGGCAAATATAATGAACACTGAAGCTTTCTTT. Residues: CASSLVTANIMNTEAFF.

The V call is TRBV6-5, the J call TRBJ2-3; possibly TRBD2 for D (5 bases). V was clipped by 7 bases and J by 0 bases, with 11 bases between them. This CDR3 contains 14 residues. Germline V gives CDR1 MNHEY, CDR2 SVGAGI. CDR3 in amino acids: CASIPRESTDTQYF. CDR3 DNA sequence: TGTGCCAGCATTCCAAGGGAGAGCACAGATACGCAGTATTTT.

The chain combines TRBV7-2 with TRBJ1-6; no definite D call. V was shortened by 0 bases and J by 6 bases, with 9 bases between the two germline ends. The CDR3 sequence is 15 residues long. CDR1 and CDR2 from the germline V gene are SGHTA and FQGNSA. The CDR3 nucleotides read TGTGCCAGCAGCTTAGCCCCCACTTCTAATTCACCCCTCCACTTT. Protein: CASSLAPTSNSPLHF.

The chain employs TRBV14 and TRBJ2-1; D may be TRBD2 (6 bases). CDR1 and CDR2 from the germline V gene are SGHDN and FVKESK. The CDR3 spans 16 residues. With 1 base removed from V and 5 bases from J, the gap between germline ends came to 15 bases. The CDR3 region has the DNA TGTGCCAGCAGCCAAGGAGGAGGGAGATTACACAATGAGCAGTTCTTC. Its translation is CASSQGGGRLHNEQFF.

The chain has TRBV7-2 and TRBJ2-1, with D perhaps matching TRBD1 (5 bases). The V end was cut by 4 bases, the J end by 7 bases, with 17 bases between. CDR3 size: 15 residues. Germline values: CDR1 SGHTA, CDR2 FQGNSA. CDR3 nucleotide sequence: TGTGCCAGCAGCTCCCGTGTGGGGCTAAGGAATGAGCAGTTCTTC. Protein: CASSSRVGLRNEQFF.

The chain uses TRBV6-4 and TRBJ2-1, with 8 bases that match TRBD2. Germline CDR1 and CDR2: MRHNA and SNTAGT. The CDR3 is made up of 15 amino acids. The trim removed 0 bases at V and 4 bases at J, leaving 2 bases unmatched. Here the CDR3 reads CASSDSPGGYNEQFF. The CDR3 nucleotides are TGTGCCAGCAGTGACTCCCCGGGGGGGTACAATGAGCAGTTCTTC.

As for this clone: The sample contains more than one DNA sequence encoding this CDR3. This chain uses TRBV2 with TRBJ2-7; D might be TRBD1 (5 bases). The V gene lost 3 bases and the J gene lost 1 base, with 7 bases spanning the gap. CDR1 and CDR2 (germline): SNHLY, FYNNEI. The CDR3 runs 13 residues. The CDR3 DNA follows: TGTGCCAGCAGTGAGGGGCAGTCCTACGAGCAGTACTTC. Its protein product is CASSEGQSYEQYF. The complete variable domain, with remaining parts taken from reference TRBV2 and TRBJ2-7, reads EPEVTQTPSHQVTQMGQEVILRCVPISNHLYFYWYRQILGQKVEFLVSFYNNEISEKSEIFDDQFSVERPDGSNFTLKIRSTKLEDSAMYFCASSEGQSYEQYFGPGTRLTVT.

The rearrangement links TRBV7-9 to TRBJ2-5; no clear D. This CDR3 contains 13 residues. V was cut by 1 base and J by 2 bases, with 5 bases left in between. Germline V CDR1 and CDR2: SEHNR, FQNEAQ (reference sequence). The CDR3 reads CASSLEQQETQYF. CDR3 DNA sequence: TGTGCCAGCAGCTTAGAACAGCAAGAGACCCAGTACTTC.

This chain connects TRBV5-1 to TRBJ2-7; D is possibly TRBD1 (6 bases). Germline CDR1 reads SGHRS; CDR2 reads YFSETQ. With 0 bases removed from V and 1 base from J, the gap between germline ends came to 8 bases. CDR3 length: 14 amino acids. The CDR3, as DNA: TGCGCCAGCAGCTTGGTTACAGGGTCCTACGAGCAGTACTTC. Amino acids: CASSLVTGSYEQYF.

The rearrangement uses TRBV27 and TRBJ2-2, with D possibly being TRBD2 (5 bases). Germline CDR1 and CDR2: MNHEY and SMNVEV (reference sequence). V lost 4 bases and J 0 bases, leaving 12 bases between the germline ends. The CDR3 has 16 amino acids. Here the CDR3 DNA reads TGTGCCAGCAGTTCCCTTTCGGGGTCGAACACCGGGGAGCTGTTTTTT. Translated: CASSSLSGSNTGELFF.